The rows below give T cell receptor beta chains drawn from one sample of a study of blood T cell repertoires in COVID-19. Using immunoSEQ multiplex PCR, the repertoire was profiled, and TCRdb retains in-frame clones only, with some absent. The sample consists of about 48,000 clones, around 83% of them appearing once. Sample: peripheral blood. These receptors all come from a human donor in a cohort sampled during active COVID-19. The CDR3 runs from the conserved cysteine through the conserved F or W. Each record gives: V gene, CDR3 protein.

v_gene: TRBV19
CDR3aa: CASRPQGSNQPQHF

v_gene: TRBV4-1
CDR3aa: CASSQEGGAGRDIQYF

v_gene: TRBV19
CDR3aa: CASTPGTGYSEQFF

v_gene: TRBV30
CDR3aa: CAWSFSGGTSYNEQFF

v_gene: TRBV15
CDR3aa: CATSRDPPGQGAFYEQYF

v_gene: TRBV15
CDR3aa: CATSGRVGESPLHF

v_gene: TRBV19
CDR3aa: CATGYREGKLFF

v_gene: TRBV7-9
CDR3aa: CASSRGGFPYNEQFF

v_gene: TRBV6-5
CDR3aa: CASSYSGATPYEQYF

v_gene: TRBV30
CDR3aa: CAWTGDRTYEQYF

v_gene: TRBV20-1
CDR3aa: CSPSHSYEQYF

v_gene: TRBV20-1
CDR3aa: CSASPGNTEAFF

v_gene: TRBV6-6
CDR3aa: CASSRQEGEAFF

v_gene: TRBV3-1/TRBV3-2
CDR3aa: CASSQRGQVTYEQYF

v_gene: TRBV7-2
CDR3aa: CASSLEPQSYNEQFF

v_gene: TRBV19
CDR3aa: CASNRIPGEGGYTF